This record looks at one T cell receptor beta chain sequence and its context. Its antigen is still unknown. The sample comes from a study of beta chain features in type 1 diabetes. Of the isolated RNA, all was reverse transcribed, and so the sequenced material was expressed TCRB transcripts. Data came from immunoSEQ multiplex PCR; TCRdb stores just in-frame clones and leaves some out. This table has some 350,000 clones, over 8.5% appearing once. Findings of the study overall: All four CD4+ subsets from Type 1 diabetes patients carried moderately but significantly shorter TCRB CDR3s.

With V trimmed by 0 bases and J by 4 bases, 9 bases remained unmatched. The CDR3 consists of 16 residues. Germline values: CDR1 SGDLS, CDR2 YYNGEE. The chain carries TRBV9 and TRBJ1-2, with TRBD1 matching over 7 bases. The receptor was isolated from a man aged 30 to 45 with type 1 diabetes. Sequencing used central memory CD4+ T cells from blood. The CDR3 bases are TGTGCCAGCAGCGTAGGGGCCCGGGACAGTGTCTATGGCTACACCTTC. It yields the protein CASSVGARDSVYGYTF.